These 24 T cell receptor beta chains were sequenced from one sample in a study of cytotoxic CD8 clonotypes in ibrutinib-treated CLL. Method: immunoSEQ multiplex PCR; TCRdb's copy keeps in-frame clones and lacks some. The table lists 130,000 or so clones, about four fifths of them singletons. This sample comprised PBMCs, obtained after 12 months of ibrutinib treatment. These receptors all come from a human donor with chronic lymphocytic leukemia.

The J gene is TRBJ1-2, the V gene TRBV7-2, with D hard to call. The CDR3 runs to 13 residues. Germline V gives CDR1 SGHTA, CDR2 FQGNSA. Trimming removed 1 base from V and 5 bases from J, with 8 bases in between. The CDR3 region has the DNA TGTGCCAGCAGCTTAGATCCCCCGTATGGCTACACCTTC. Protein: CASSLDPPYGYTF. Full variable domain (outside the CDR3, taken from reference TRBV7-2 and TRBJ1-2): GAGVSQSPSNKVTEKGKDVELRCDPISGHTALYWYRQSLGQGLEFLIYFQGNSAPDKSGLPSDRFSAERTGGSVSTLTIQRTQQEDSAVYLCASSLDPPYGYTFGSGTRLTVV.

In its sample, this clone was seen a few times. The V gene is TRBV18, the J gene TRBJ2-7; D possibly corresponds to TRBD2 (6 bases). The CDR3 length is 15 residues. The V gene lost 1 base and the J gene lost 3 bases, with 13 bases spanning the gap. In germline, CDR1 is KGHSH, CDR2 LQKENI. CDR3 in amino acids: CASSPRPGEYYEQYF. CDR3 nucleotides: TGTGCCAGCTCACCACGACCGGGGGAGTACTACGAGCAGTACTTC. Filled out from reference TRBV18 and TRBJ2-7, the complete variable domain reads NAGVMQNPRHLVRRRGQEARLRCSPMKGHSHVYWYRQLPEEGLKFMVYLQKENIIDESGMPKERFSAEFPKEGPSILRIQQVVRGDSAAYFCASSPRPGEYYEQYFGPGTRLTVT.

The chain uses TRBV6-5 and TRBJ2-7; D assignment may be TRBD1 or TRBD2 (6 bases each). The length of the CDR3 is 14 residues. Germline CDR1 reads MNHEY; CDR2 reads SVGAGI. V shed 2 bases and J shed 4 bases, with 12 bases lying between them. CDR3 loop: CASSYGGAGYEQYF. In DNA form, the CDR3 reads TGTGCCAGCAGTTACGGGGGCGCGGGGTACGAGCAGTACTTC.

V usage is TRBV19 and J usage is TRBJ1-5; 9 bases are a match to TRBD1. The CDR3 contains 13 residues. Trimming at V came to 9 bases and at J to 6 bases, leaving 6 bases not matched to a gene. CDR1 LNHDA and CDR2 SQIVND come from the germline V gene (reference sequence). The DNA of the CDR3 is TGTGCCAGCGCGGGACAGGGCACTCAGCCCCAGCATTTT. The encoded protein is CASAGQGTQPQHF.

The rearrangement links TRBV10-1 to TRBJ2-6; D is unclear. Trimming shortened V by 3 bases and J by 0 bases, and 9 bases separated the two germline ends. Germline V gene data show CDR1 as WNHNN and CDR2 as SYGVQD (reference sequence). The CDR3 is made up of 16 amino acids. CDR3 nucleotides: TGCGCCAGCAGTGACTCCGGGTTCTCTGGGGCCAACGTCCTGACTTTC. This encodes CASSDSGFSGANVLTF.

The chain is built from TRBV5-5 and TRBJ2-3; the D is unclear. V lost 2 bases, J lost 4 bases, and 14 bases lay in between. Germline-derived CDR1 and CDR2 are SGHKS and YYEKEE (reference sequence). The CDR3 consists of 15 residues. The CDR3 DNA reads as TGTGCCAGCAGCTTATCTGCCTCCACGGCAGATACGCAGTATTTT. Translation: CASSLSASTADTQYF. The full variable domain, with the rest looked up from reference TRBV5-5 and TRBJ2-3, is DAGVTQSPTHLIKTRGQQVTLRCSPISGHKSVSWYQQVLGQGPQFIFQYYEKEERGRGNFPDRFSARQFPNYSSELNVNALLLGDSALYLCASSLSASTADTQYFGPGTRLTVL.

The V and J genes are TRBV18 and TRBJ1-2; D is perhaps TRBD1 (5 bases). Trimming removed 3 bases from V and 8 bases from J, with 19 bases in between. The germline V gene encodes CDR1 KGHSH and CDR2 LQKENI. The CDR3 is 15 residues long. The CDR3 spells CASSPEVGDLRGYTF. The DNA of the CDR3 is TGTGCCAGCTCACCCGAGGTGGGGGACCTTCGCGGCTACACCTTC.

The V and J genes are TRBV6-5 and TRBJ2-2, with D unclear. Between the trimmed V and J ends, which lost 5 bases and 8 bases, there was a span of 9 bases. CDR1 is MNHEY and CDR2 is SVGAGI in the germline V gene. CDR3 length: 12 amino acids. For the CDR3, the DNA is TGTGCCAGCAGTGAAAGCTGGGGGGAGCTGTTTTTT. Residues: CASSESWGELFF.

This clone appeared a few times. V and J are TRBV7-9 and TRBJ2-2, with D uncertain. The germline V gene encodes CDR1 SEHNR and CDR2 FQNEAQ (reference sequence). There are 14 residues in the CDR3. Deletions cut 2 bases from V and 4 bases from J, with 8 bases between. As DNA, the CDR3 is TGTGCCAGCAGCTTAATGAGCATCACCGGGGAGCTGTTTTTT. Protein: CASSLMSITGELFF. Together with reference TRBV7-9 and TRBJ2-2, the CDR3 gives the full variable domain: DTGVSQNPRHKITKRGQNVTFRCDPISEHNRLYWYRQTLGQGPEFLTYFQNEAQLEKSRLLSDRFSAERPKGSFSTLEIQRTEQGDSAMYLCASSLMSITGELFFGEGSRLTVL.

This chain connects TRBV5-6 to TRBJ2-5; 10 bases agree with TRBD2. Unmatched junction bases numbered 5, after V lost 5 bases and J lost 4 bases. The CDR3 sequence is 14 residues long. Germline CDR1 is SGHDT and CDR2 is YYEEEE. The CDR3 is CASRGTSALETQYF. The DNA for the CDR3 is TGTGCCAGCAGGGGGACTAGCGCTTTAGAGACCCAGTACTTC.

The gene calls are TRBV19 and TRBJ1-1, with no clear D. CDR1 and CDR2 from the germline V gene are LNHDA and SQIVND (reference sequence). The V and J ends lost 5 bases and 0 bases respectively, with 10 bases between them. The CDR3 sequence is 14 residues long. CDR3 in amino acids: CASSPRSVNTEAFF. The CDR3 bases are TGTGCCAGTAGTCCTCGGTCCGTGAACACTGAAGCTTTCTTT. Supplemented by reference TRBV19 and TRBJ1-1, the full variable domain reads DGGITQSPKYLFRKEGQNVTLSCEQNLNHDAMYWYRQDPGQGLRLIYYSQIVNDFQKGDIAEGYSVSREKKESFPLTVTSAQKNPTAFYLCASSPRSVNTEAFFGQGTRLTVV.

CDR3 amino acids: CAWSVDRGRYGYTF. DNA for the CDR3: TGTGCCTGGAGTGTAGACAGAGGGCGGTATGGCTACACCTTC. The genes are TRBV30 and TRBJ1-2, with a possible D match to TRBD1 (5 bases). The CDR3 extends over 14 amino acids. Germline lookup yields CDR1 GTSNPN and CDR2 SVGIG (reference sequence). V was shortened by 0 bases and J by 5 bases, with 13 bases between the two germline ends.

The chain combines TRBV6-4 with TRBJ1-1; perhaps TRBD1 as D (6 bases). Germline V gene data show CDR1 as MRHNA and CDR2 as SNTAGT. The V end lost 2 bases, the J end lost 10 bases, and 14 bases lay between the germline ends. This CDR3 has 13 residues. DNA of the CDR3: TGTGCCAGCAGTGACGAACCAGGGGTTGCAGCTTTCTTT. Its translation: CASSDEPGVAAFF.

V and J are TRBV7-2 and TRBJ2-7; D unclear. Germline values: CDR1 SGHTA, CDR2 FQGNSA. Trimming took 2 bases from V and 1 from J, leaving 12 bases between them. This CDR3 spans 15 amino acids. This CDR3 reads CASSLMGGSSYEQYF. In DNA, the CDR3 is TGTGCCAGCAGCTTAATGGGTGGGTCTTCCTACGAGCAGTACTTC.

The count of this clone is one. This chain uses TRBV5-4 with TRBJ2-1; D may be TRBD2 (5 bases). This CDR3 is 16 amino acids long. CDR1 and CDR2 (germline): SGHNT, YYREEE (reference sequence). V gave up 4 bases and J gave up 3 bases, with 17 bases separating them. The CDR3 protein is CASSPLRVDYYNEQFF. The CDR3 DNA sequence: TGTGCCAGCAGCCCCCTGAGGGTAGACTACTACAATGAGCAGTTCTTC.

The chain couples TRBV29-1 to TRBJ1-2; D is unresolved. Per the germline V gene, CDR1 is SQVTM and CDR2 is ANQGSEA. The CDR3 has 12 residues. The V end was cut by 7 bases, the J end by 5 bases, with 14 bases between. CDR3 coding DNA: TGCAGCGCCGTCCTCCATTATTATGGCTACACCTTC. This gives the protein CSAVLHYYGYTF.

The chain carries TRBV6-1 and TRBJ2-1; 10 bases are shared with TRBD1. The ends lost 1 base at V and 3 bases at J; junction bases unmatched: 0. CDR1 is MNHNS and CDR2 is SASEGT in the germline V gene. The CDR3 is 15 residues long. The CDR3 region is CASSEGTGGYNEQFF. The CDR3 coding sequence is TGTGCCAGCAGTGAAGGGACAGGGGGCTACAATGAGCAGTTCTTC.

This sequence joins TRBV29-1 and TRBJ1-1; perhaps TRBD1 as D (5 bases). This CDR3 is 13 amino acids long. The V end lost 2 bases, the J end lost 4 bases, and 11 bases lay between the germline ends. CDR1 and CDR2 (germline): SQVTM, ANQGSEA. The CDR3 protein is CSVEMLGGTEAFF. The DNA of the CDR3 is TGCAGCGTTGAAATGCTCGGGGGCACTGAAGCTTTCTTT.

DNA of the CDR3: TGTGCCAGCAGTACCCGGACAGTTGGGAGCAATCAGCCCCAGCATTTT. This codes for CASSTRTVGSNQPQHF. V gene TRBV28 combines with J gene TRBJ1-5; D may be TRBD1 (6 bases). Germline V gene lookup returns CDR1 MDHEN and CDR2 SYDVKM. The CDR3 is 16 residues long. Trimming stripped 5 bases from V and 1 base from J, with 15 bases between.

The chain links TRBV19 to TRBJ2-5; D unclear. The CDR3 is made up of 11 amino acids. V shed 3 bases and J shed 5 bases, with 4 bases lying between them. CDR1 and CDR2 (germline): LNHDA, SQIVND (reference sequence). CDR3 region: CASSIQETQYF. Here the CDR3 DNA reads TGTGCCAGTAGTATTCAGGAGACCCAGTACTTC. The full variable domain, completed using reference TRBV19 and TRBJ2-5, is DGGITQSPKYLFRKEGQNVTLSCEQNLNHDAMYWYRQDPGQGLRLIYYSQIVNDFQKGDIAEGYSVSREKKESFPLTVTSAQKNPTAFYLCASSIQETQYFGPGTRLLVL.

This clone was counted once. An end of the junction does not agree with germline; a read error may underlie this. The chain uses TRBV7-7 and TRBJ2-1, with 12 bases identical to TRBD2. Looked up from germline, CDR1 is SSHAT and CDR2 is FNYEAQ (reference sequence). This CDR3 has 19 residues. As DNA, the CDR3 is TGTGCTAGCAGCTTAGTTGGGAACTACGGGACTAGCGGGCCCTGTGAGCAGTTCTTC. Protein product: CASSLVGNYGTSGPCEQFF.

The chain links TRBV4-2 to TRBJ2-1, with 7 nucleotides matching TRBD1. The germline CDR1 and CDR2 sequences are LGHNA and YNFKEQ. With V trimmed by 0 bases and J by 7 bases, 6 bases remained unmatched. This CDR3 is 15 amino acids long. The CDR3 coding sequence is TGTGCCAGCAGCCAAGAGAGACAGGGTTTTAATGAGCAGTTCTTC. Translation: CASSQERQGFNEQFF.

This chain joins TRBV7-6 and TRBJ2-3, with a possible D match to TRBD2 (6 bases). Germline CDR1 reads SGHVS; CDR2 reads FNYEAQ. Trimming took off 2 bases at V and 0 bases at J, with 21 bases between the two ends. This CDR3 contains 19 residues. The CDR3 nucleotides read TGTGCCAGCAGCTTACTATTTGGGACTTATAAGACTAGCACAGATACGCAGTATTTT. Translation gives CASSLLFGTYKTSTDTQYF.

A single count supports this clone. This chain links TRBV19 with TRBJ2-7; TRBD2 might be the D (5 bases). This CDR3 has 14 residues. Per the germline V gene, CDR1 is LNHDA and CDR2 is SQIVND (reference sequence). Between the trimmed V and J ends, which lost 7 bases and 3 bases, there was a span of 16 bases. CDR3 bases: TGTGCCAGTAAGTTAAGAGGGCTTGACTACGAGCAGTACTTC. This gives the protein CASKLRGLDYEQYF.